These 31 T cell receptor beta chains were all obtained from the same sample, sequenced in a study of breast tumors, draining lymph nodes, adjacent tissues. Samples came from axillary lymph nodes draining the breast cancer. TCRdb reprocessed the multiplex PCR reads with MiXCR, giving one entry per CDR3 protein. The table has approximately 120,000 distinct CDR3 sequences, around 21% seen once; the top ten hold 2.2%. The source material was axillary lymph node tissue. The receptors derive from a female donor with breast cancer. Some clones in this sample may be carry-over from other donors' samples.

This clonotype was counted many times. The chain has TRBV2 and TRBJ2-7, with a weak D call TRBD1 (6 bases). The germline V gene has CDR1 SNHLY and CDR2 FYNNEI. The CDR3 runs to 15 residues. Trimming cost V 1 base and J 3 bases, with 13 bases left between them. The CDR3 is CASSEELKGDYEQYF. The CDR3 bases are TGTGCCAGCAGTGAAGAACTTAAGGGGGACTACGAGCAGTACTTC.

This clonotype has at least ten counts. CDR3 bases: TGTGCCAGCACCAACCGACAGCCCGGCGAGCAGTACTTC. Residues: CASTNRQPGEQYF. The genes are TRBV2 and TRBJ2-7; TRBD1 might be the D (5 bases). Germline loops: CDR1 SNHLY, CDR2 FYNNEI. The CDR3 consists of 13 residues. Trimming took 7 bases from V and 6 from J, leaving 16 bases between them. The variable domain in full, completed from reference TRBV2 and TRBJ2-7, reads EPEVTQTPSHQVTQMGQEVILRCVPISNHLYFYWYRQILGQKVEFLVSFYNNEISEKSEIFDDQFSVERPDGSNFTLKIRSTKLEDSAMYFCASTNRQPGEQYFGPGTRLTVT.

The genes are TRBV28 and TRBJ1-1, with D maybe TRBD1 (5 bases). CDR1 is MDHEN, CDR2 SYDVKM, per germline. This CDR3 spans 11 amino acids. V lost 7 bases and J lost 6, with 9 bases in between. In DNA form, the CDR3 reads TGTGCCAGCACCAGGGATTCTGAAGCTTTCTTT. Translating gives CASTRDSEAFF.

This clonotype was seen repeatedly, ten times or more. The chain is built from TRBV29-1 and TRBJ2-7; 11 positions agree with TRBD2. In germline, CDR1 is SQVTM, CDR2 ANQGSEA. This CDR3 is 17 amino acids long. Trimming cost V 2 bases and J 7 bases; bases outside gene matches: 16. The CDR3 DNA is TGCAGCGTTGAACCGCCCGGGACTAGCGGACGGTTTTGGGAGCAGTACTTC. Translation gives CSVEPPGTSGRFWEQYF.

V usage is TRBV19 and J usage is TRBJ2-7; 9 bases agree with TRBD2. Trimming at V came to 4 bases and at J to 0 bases, leaving 7 bases not matched to a gene. Per germline, CDR1 LNHDA and CDR2 SQIVND (reference sequence). The CDR3 totals 16 residues. CDR3 in DNA: TGTGCCAGTAGTAAGAGGCCTAGCGGGGACTCCTACGAGCAGTACTTC. It translates to CASSKRPSGDSYEQYF.

This clonotype was found many times. The V call is TRBV20-1, the J call TRBJ2-5; no clear D gene. CDR1 is DFQATT and CDR2 is SNEGSKA in the germline V gene (reference sequence). There are 10 residues in the CDR3. V lost 6 bases and J 3 bases, leaving 5 bases between the germline ends. In DNA, the CDR3 is TGCAGTGCAAAAAAAGAGACCCAGTACTTC. Translated: CSAKKETQYF.

Note on this clonotype: A much larger clone sits a single nucleotide away, making a read error possible. As the CDR3 is not closed by the conserved phenylalanine or tryptophan, this likely results from a read error. V is TRBV30 and J is TRBJ2-1; 11 bases map to TRBD1. The CDR3 covers 15 residues. J gave up 7 bases and V 3 bases, and 8 bases lay outside the gene matches. Germline-derived CDR1 and CDR2 are GTSNPN and SVGIG (reference sequence). CDR3 in amino acids: CAWSLGTGGFNEQFL. The CDR3 DNA is TGTGCCTGGAGCCTCGGGACAGGGGGTTTTAATGAGCAGTTCCTC.

This clonotype was detected many times. The rearrangement links TRBV12-5 to TRBJ1-4, with D hard to call. From germline, CDR1 is LGHNT and CDR2 FRNRAP. V gave up 3 bases and J gave up 7 bases, with 3 bases separating them. The CDR3 length is 11 residues. The CDR3 DNA is TGTGCTAGTGGTTTTCGTGAAAAACTGTTTTTT. Protein product: CASGFREKLFF.

The sample holds many counts of this clonotype. The chain recombines TRBV9 with TRBJ2-3; 7 bases align to TRBD2. This CDR3 region has 14 residues. Germline assignment: CDR1 SGDLS and CDR2 YYNGEE. Germline trimming cut 0 bases from V and 5 bases from J; bases unmatched to any gene: 3. The CDR3 loop is CASSVAPGGDTQYF. DNA of the CDR3: TGTGCCAGCAGCGTAGCTCCGGGGGGAGATACGCAGTATTTT.

This clonotype has a count of ten or more. The rearrangement links TRBV20-1 to TRBJ2-7; TRBD2 aligns across 9 bases. Germline V gene data show CDR1 as DFQATT and CDR2 as SNEGSKA (reference sequence). The CDR3 has 14 residues. Losses at the gene ends were 1 base for V and 3 bases for J; bases not matched to a gene: 4. The CDR3 protein is CSARVIAGDYEQYF. The DNA for the CDR3 is TGCAGTGCTAGAGTGATAGCGGGAGACTACGAGCAGTACTTC.

This clonotype has at least ten counts. The chain is built from TRBV7-9 and TRBJ2-7; 8 bases are shared with TRBD2. The V and J ends lost 7 bases and 7 bases, in that order; junction bases with no gene match: 6. CDR1 and CDR2 (germline): SEHNR, FQNEAQ (reference sequence). The CDR3 length is 12 residues. The CDR3 bases are TGTGCCAGCATCGCCGGGGGGGGGGAGCAGTACTTC. Translated: CASIAGGGEQYF.

The gene calls are TRBV7-3 and TRBJ2-7; TRBD2 matches at 9 bases. This CDR3 region has 17 residues. Trimming removed 4 bases from V and 4 bases from J; junction bases left unmatched: 14. Germline assignment: CDR1 SGHTA and CDR2 FQGTGA. In DNA form, the CDR3 reads TGTGCCAGCAGCTCTGACCTAGCGGGAAGGGGGCGTTACGAGCAGTACTTC. Encoded protein: CASSSDLAGRGRYEQYF.

A remark on this clonotype: The conserved final phenylalanine or tryptophan is absent from the CDR3, which likely points to a read error. The chain recombines TRBV18 with TRBJ2-5; tentative D call: TRBD1 (5 bases). Germline loops: CDR1 KGHSH, CDR2 LQKENI. V lost 8 bases and J lost 0, with 13 bases in between. CDR3 length equals 14 residues. Here the CDR3 reads CASAHRTYQETQYS. Here the CDR3 DNA reads TGTGCCAGCGCCCACAGGACGTACCAAGAGACCCAGTACTCC.

This clonotype was seen ten or more times. The limits of the CDR3 on the DNA are not certain, so only TCRdb's listed CDR3 is given. The chain links TRBV29-1 to TRBJ2-7; no check of the table's D call, TRBD2, against the DNA was made. Germline V lookup: CDR1 SQVTM, CDR2 ANQGSEA. Counting both end residues, the CDR3 totals 15 amino acids. CDR3 residues: CSVASTSGLTNEQYF.

The chain has TRBV5-1 and TRBJ1-1; 11 bases align to TRBD1. The germline V gene has CDR1 SGHRS and CDR2 YFSETQ. This CDR3 is 16 amino acids long. V dropped 4 bases and J dropped 5; count of bases not matched to a gene: 10. The CDR3, as DNA: TGCGCCAGCAGCCCAGGACAGGGGGCAAAGGTAACTGAAGCTTTCTTT. Encoded protein: CASSPGQGAKVTEAFF.

This clonotype was detected ten times or more. The CDR3 protein is CASSLEVSGGTGELFF. CDR3 sequence (DNA): TGTGCCAGCAGTTTAGAGGTTAGCGGTGGCACCGGGGAGCTGTTTTTT. This rearrangement joins TRBV12-3 or TRBV12-4 to TRBJ2-2, with D possibly being TRBD2 (6 bases). V lost 1 base and J 4 bases, leaving 13 bases between the germline ends. The CDR3 covers 16 residues.

Ten or more counts support this clonotype. The chain has TRBV20-1 and TRBJ2-1; 7 nucleotides align to TRBD1. V lost 4 bases, J lost 6 bases, and 6 bases stayed unmatched. The CDR3 is 13 amino acids. Germline V lookup: CDR1 DFQATT, CDR2 SNEGSKA (reference sequence). This chain's CDR3 is CSAIRDSFNEQFF. Here the CDR3 DNA reads TGCAGTGCTATCCGGGACAGCTTCAATGAGCAGTTCTTC.

At least ten counts were recorded for this clonotype. The gene calls are TRBV20-1 and TRBJ2-3; 9 bases match TRBD2. The CDR3 spans 15 residues. The junction had 9 bases not matched to a gene; V was cut back by 3 bases and J by 5 bases. The germline V gene encodes CDR1 DFQATT and CDR2 SNEGSKA (reference sequence). CDR3: CSARRLAGVLDTQYF. The CDR3 DNA reads TGCAGTGCTAGGAGGTTAGCGGGAGTATTAGATACGCAGTATTTT.

This clonotype was recorded many times. The chain carries TRBV7-2 and TRBJ2-3, with D possibly being TRBD2 (5 bases). There are 15 residues in the CDR3. The germline V gene encodes CDR1 SGHTA and CDR2 FQGNSA. The V end was cut by 0 bases, the J end by 4 bases, with 11 bases between. The CDR3 reads CASSLAGASSDTQYF. In DNA, the CDR3 is TGTGCCAGCAGCTTAGCGGGAGCATCGTCAGATACGCAGTATTTT.

This clonotype showed up many times. The gene calls are TRBV28 and TRBJ2-2, with D perhaps TRBD2 (5 bases). Trimming stripped 5 bases from V and 4 bases from J, with 14 bases between. Germline V CDR1 and CDR2: MDHEN, SYDVKM. The CDR3 extends over 15 amino acids. DNA for the CDR3: TGTGCCAGCAGTCGTAGCGCGAGCGGCACCGGGGAGCTGTTTTTT. This codes for CASSRSASGTGELFF.

In its sample, this clonotype was seen a few times. This chain joins TRBV19 and TRBJ1-5; 8 bases match TRBD1. J lost 1 base, V lost 7 bases, and 6 bases had no gene match. CDR3 size: 15 residues. CDR1 LNHDA and CDR2 SQIVND come from the germline V gene (reference sequence). CDR3 sequence: CASNRDRSSNQPQHF. The CDR3 nucleotides read TGTGCCAGTAATCGGGACAGGTCAAGCAATCAGCCCCAGCATTTT.

There are many counts of this clonotype. The CDR3 region is CSARDLGRGHQETQYF. Here the CDR3 DNA reads TGCAGTGCTAGAGATTTGGGCAGGGGGCATCAAGAGACCCAGTACTTC. V and J are TRBV20-1 and TRBJ2-5; TRBD1 matches 8 bases. The CDR3 sequence is 16 residues long. The junction had 8 bases not matched to a gene; V was cut back by 0 bases and J by 2 bases. Germline lookup yields CDR1 DFQATT and CDR2 SNEGSKA (reference sequence).

Concerning this clonotype: This sequence may be a read error, since a much larger clone differs from it by one base. The rearrangement joins TRBV18 to TRBJ2-2, with D unclear. CDR1 is KGHSH and CDR2 is LQKENI in the germline V gene. V shed 0 bases and J shed 3 bases, with 11 bases lying between them. The CDR3 spans 16 residues. The CDR3 DNA is TGTGCCAGCTCACCACCGTACGCCTCGTACACCGGGGAGCTGTTTTTT. Its protein is CASSPPYASYTGELFF.

The chain uses TRBV5-6 and TRBJ2-1; 9 positions agree with TRBD1. The ends lost 3 bases at V and 5 bases at J; junction bases unmatched: 6. The CDR3 contains 15 residues. In germline, CDR1 is SGHDT, CDR2 YYEEEE. The CDR3 protein is CASSSGQGVNNEQFF. The CDR3 bases are TGTGCCAGCAGCTCGGGACAGGGTGTTAACAATGAGCAGTTCTTC.

This clonotype was seen just once. The CDR3 reads CASSYASTDTQYF. DNA of the CDR3: TGTGCCAGCAGTTACGCAAGCACAGATACGCAGTATTTT. The rearrangement uses TRBV6-6 and TRBJ2-3; no definite D call. Between the trimmed V and J ends, which lost 2 bases and 0 bases, there was a span of 3 bases. This CDR3 region has 13 residues. Germline values: CDR1 MNHNY, CDR2 SVGAGI (reference sequence).

In this sample, this clonotype turned up many times. This chain connects TRBV11-2 to TRBJ1-3; 7 bases map to TRBD1. V lost 7 bases, J lost 5 bases, and 5 bases stayed unmatched. The CDR3 is 13 amino acids. Germline-derived CDR1 and CDR2 are SGHAT and FQNNGV. The CDR3 DNA follows: TGTGCCAGCAACCGGGACAGACGAAACACCATATATTTT. Its translation is CASNRDRRNTIYF.

Ten or more counts support this clonotype. The chain recombines TRBV5-5 with TRBJ2-7; D remains ambiguous. V lost 3 bases to trimming and J lost 0 bases, with 7 bases between them. Per germline, CDR1 SGHKS and CDR2 YYEKEE (reference sequence). There are 13 residues in the CDR3. This CDR3 is CASSSIGSYEQYF. The CDR3 DNA sequence: TGTGCCAGCAGCTCTATCGGCTCCTACGAGCAGTACTTC.

In its sample, this clonotype was seen many times. This sequence joins TRBV2 and TRBJ2-1; the D gene is possibly TRBD2 (6 bases). V lost 4 bases to trimming and J lost 7 bases, with 14 bases between them. The CDR3 sequence is 14 residues long. Germline V gene data show CDR1 as SNHLY and CDR2 as FYNNEI. The DNA for the CDR3 is TGTGCCAGCAGTGGAGACGGGAGTTCGAATGAGCAGTTCTTC. Protein: CASSGDGSSNEQFF.

Many counts were recorded for this clonotype. The V and J genes are TRBV29-1 and TRBJ2-7; D ambiguous. V was shortened by 1 base and J by 3 bases, with 4 bases between the two germline ends. The germline V gene has CDR1 SQVTM and CDR2 ANQGSEA. The CDR3 extends over 11 amino acids. CDR3 protein: CSVEVNYEQYF. The CDR3 region has the DNA TGCAGCGTTGAAGTAAACTACGAGCAGTACTTC.

This clonotype was seen repeatedly, ten times or more. The V gene is TRBV4-1, the J gene TRBJ2-1; 9 nucleotides line up with TRBD2. This CDR3 region has 16 residues. The junction had 8 bases not matched to a gene; V was cut back by 3 bases and J by 5 bases. CDR1 is MGHRA, CDR2 YSYEKL, per germline. The CDR3 is CASSHGSGSGDNEQFF. The CDR3, as DNA: TGCGCCAGCAGCCATGGTAGCGGGAGTGGAGACAATGAGCAGTTCTTC.

Ten or more counts support this clonotype. The chain joins TRBV11-1 to TRBJ1-4, with 8 bases fitting TRBD1. The CDR3 length is 14 residues. Germline CDR1 is SGHAT and CDR2 is FQDESV (reference sequence). The V segment lost 0 bases and the J segment 10 bases; nucleotides outside the gene matches: 4. Here the CDR3 DNA reads TGTGCCAGCAGCTTAGCCGGACAGGGAGGAAAACTGTTTTTT. Protein product: CASSLAGQGGKLFF.